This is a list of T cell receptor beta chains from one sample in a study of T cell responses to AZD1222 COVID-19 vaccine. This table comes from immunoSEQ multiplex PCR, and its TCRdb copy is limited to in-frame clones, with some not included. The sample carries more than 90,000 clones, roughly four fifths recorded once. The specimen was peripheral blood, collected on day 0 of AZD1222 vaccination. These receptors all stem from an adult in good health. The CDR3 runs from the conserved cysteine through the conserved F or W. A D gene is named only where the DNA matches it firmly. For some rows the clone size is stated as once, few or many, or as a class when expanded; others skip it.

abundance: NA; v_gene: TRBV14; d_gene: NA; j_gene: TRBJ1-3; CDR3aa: CASSQDPPGHSGNTIYF; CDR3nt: TGTGCCAGCAGCCAAGATCCGCCAGGGCACTCTGGAAACACCATATATTTT
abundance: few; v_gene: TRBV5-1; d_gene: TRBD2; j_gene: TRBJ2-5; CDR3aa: CASSLGFGGRNQETQYF; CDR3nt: TGCGCCAGCAGCTTAGGATTTGGCGGGAGGAACCAAGAGACCCAGTACTTC
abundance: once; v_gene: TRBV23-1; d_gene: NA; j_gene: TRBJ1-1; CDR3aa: CASSQQGRNTEAFF; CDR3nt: TGCGCCAGCAGTCAACAGGGGCGAAACACTGAAGCTTTCTTT
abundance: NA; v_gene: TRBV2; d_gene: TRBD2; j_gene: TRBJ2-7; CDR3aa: CASSLGAGGSYEQYF; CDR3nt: TGTGCCAGCAGTTTAGGCGCGGGAGGGTCCTACGAGCAGTACTTC
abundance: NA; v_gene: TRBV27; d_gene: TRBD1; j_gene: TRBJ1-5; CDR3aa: CASSFRGGTGHQPQHF; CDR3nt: TGTGCCAGCAGTTTTAGAGGAGGGACAGGGCATCAGCCCCAGCATTTT
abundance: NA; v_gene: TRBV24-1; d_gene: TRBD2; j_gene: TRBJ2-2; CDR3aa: CALGGTTNTGELFF; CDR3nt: TGTGCCTTGGGGGGGACCACGAACACCGGGGAGCTGTTTTTT
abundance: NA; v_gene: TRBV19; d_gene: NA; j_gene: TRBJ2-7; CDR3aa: CASSLQGSAYEQYF; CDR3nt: TGTGCCAGTAGTCTCCAGGGCAGTGCCTACGAGCAGTACTTC
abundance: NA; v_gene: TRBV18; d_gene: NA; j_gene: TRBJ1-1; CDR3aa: CASSATLPRGTEAFF; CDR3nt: TGTGCCAGCTCAGCTACCCTCCCCAGGGGCACTGAAGCTTTCTTT
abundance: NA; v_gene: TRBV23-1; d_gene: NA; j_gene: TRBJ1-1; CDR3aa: CASSLPGLRAEAFF; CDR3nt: TGCGCCAGCAGTCTCCCCGGGCTGAGGGCAGAAGCTTTCTTT
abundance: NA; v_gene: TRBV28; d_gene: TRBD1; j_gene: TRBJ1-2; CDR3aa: CASSSPPTGYGYTF; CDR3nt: TGTGCCAGCAGCTCGCCCCCGACAGGGTATGGCTACACCTTC
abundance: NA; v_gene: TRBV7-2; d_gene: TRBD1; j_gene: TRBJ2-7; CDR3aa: CASSLAGQGHYEQYF; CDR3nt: TGTGCCAGCAGCTTAGCCGGACAGGGCCACTACGAGCAGTACTTC
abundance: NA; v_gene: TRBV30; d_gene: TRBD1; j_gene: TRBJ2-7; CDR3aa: CAWSRDSSYEQYF; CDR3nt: TGTGCCTGGAGTAGGGACAGCTCCTACGAGCAGTACTTC
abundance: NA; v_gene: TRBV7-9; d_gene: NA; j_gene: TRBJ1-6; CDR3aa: CASSLKDGPYNSPLHF; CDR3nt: TGTGCCAGCAGCCTAAAGGACGGCCCTTATAATTCACCCCTCCACTTT
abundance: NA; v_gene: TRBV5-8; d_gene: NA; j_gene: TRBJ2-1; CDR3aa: CASRLPIAVISYNEQFF; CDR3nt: TGTGCCAGCAGGCTTCCTATAGCGGTCATCTCCTACAATGAGCAGTTCTTC
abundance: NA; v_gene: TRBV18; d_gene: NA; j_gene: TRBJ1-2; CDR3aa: CASSPPGGHGYTF; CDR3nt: TGTGCCAGCTCACCACCGGGGGGGCATGGCTACACCTTC
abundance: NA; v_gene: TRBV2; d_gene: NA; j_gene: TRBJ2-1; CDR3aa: CASGWLENEQFF; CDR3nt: TGTGCCAGCGGGTGGTTGGAGAATGAGCAGTTCTTC
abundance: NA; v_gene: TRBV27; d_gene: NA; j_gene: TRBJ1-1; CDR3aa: CASSAGWFGTNTEAFF; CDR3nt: TGTGCCAGCAGTGCTGGATGGTTTGGGACGAACACTGAAGCTTTCTTT
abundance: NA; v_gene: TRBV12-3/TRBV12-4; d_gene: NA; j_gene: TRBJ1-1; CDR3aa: CASSSQDGTEAFF; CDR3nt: TGTGCCAGCAGTTCCCAAGACGGCACTGAAGCTTTCTTT
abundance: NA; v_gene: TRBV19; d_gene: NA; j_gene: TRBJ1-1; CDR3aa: CASFWGGTEAFF; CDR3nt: TGTGCCAGTTTTTGGGGGGGCACTGAAGCTTTCTTT
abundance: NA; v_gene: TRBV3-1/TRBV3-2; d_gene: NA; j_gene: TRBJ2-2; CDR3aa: CASSQDPVRTGELFF; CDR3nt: TGTGCCAGCAGCCAGGACCCGGTGAGGACCGGGGAGCTGTTTTTT
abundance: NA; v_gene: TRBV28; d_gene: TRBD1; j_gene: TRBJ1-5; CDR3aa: CASSWDRGQQPQHF; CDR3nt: TGTGCCAGCAGTTGGGACAGGGGGCAACAGCCCCAGCATTTT
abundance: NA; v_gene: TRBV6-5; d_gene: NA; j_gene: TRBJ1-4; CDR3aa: CASSSGTPNEKLFF; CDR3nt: TGTGCCAGCAGTTCCGGGACCCCTAATGAAAAACTGTTTTTT
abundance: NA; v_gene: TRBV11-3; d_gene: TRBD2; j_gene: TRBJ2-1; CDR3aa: CASSFRGDYNEQFF; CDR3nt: TGTGCCAGCAGCTTTCGGGGGGACTACAATGAGCAGTTCTTC
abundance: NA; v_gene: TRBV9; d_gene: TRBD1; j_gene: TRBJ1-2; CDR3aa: CASSVGAEGARGYTF; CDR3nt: TGTGCCAGCAGCGTAGGGGCCGAGGGGGCACGAGGCTACACCTTC
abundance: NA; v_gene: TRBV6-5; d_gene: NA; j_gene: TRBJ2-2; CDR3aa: CASSRNRNTGELFF; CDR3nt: TGTGCCAGCAGTCGAAACAGGAACACCGGGGAGCTGTTTTTT
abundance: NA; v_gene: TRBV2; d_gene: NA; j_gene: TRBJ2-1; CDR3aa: CASTRGGGASSYNEQFF; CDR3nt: TGTGCCAGCACCCGGGGAGGCGGTGCTAGCTCCTACAATGAGCAGTTCTTC
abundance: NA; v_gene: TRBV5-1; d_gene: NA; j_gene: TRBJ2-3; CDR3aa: CASSLTGNTDTQYF; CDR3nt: TGCGCCAGCAGCTTAACCGGGAACACAGATACGCAGTATTTT
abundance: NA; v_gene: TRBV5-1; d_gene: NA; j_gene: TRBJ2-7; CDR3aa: CASSLAVAGVGEQYF; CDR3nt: TGCGCCAGCAGCTTGGCGGTGGCAGGGGTAGGCGAGCAGTACTTC
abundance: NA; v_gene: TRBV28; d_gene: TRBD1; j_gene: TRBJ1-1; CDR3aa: CASSGAGTGEGTEAFF; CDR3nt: TGTGCCAGCAGTGGGGCCGGGACAGGGGAAGGCACTGAAGCTTTCTTT
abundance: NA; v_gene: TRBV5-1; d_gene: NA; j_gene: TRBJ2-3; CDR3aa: CASSSSVSASTDTQYF; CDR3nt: TGCGCCAGCAGCTCCTCGGTTAGCGCGAGCACAGATACGCAGTATTTT
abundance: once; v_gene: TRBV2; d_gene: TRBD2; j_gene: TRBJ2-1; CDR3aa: CASSRDYNNEQFF; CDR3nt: TGTGCCAGCAGTCGGGACTATAACAATGAGCAGTTCTTC
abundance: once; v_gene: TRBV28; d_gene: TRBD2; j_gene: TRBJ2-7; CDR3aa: CASSFVRFGGKGTSGSYEQYF; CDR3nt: TGTGCCAGCAGTTTCGTTCGATTTGGGGGTAAAGGGACTAGCGGCTCCTACGAGCAGTACTTC
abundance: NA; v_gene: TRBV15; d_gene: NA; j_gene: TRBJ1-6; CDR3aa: CATSRAATIASPLHF; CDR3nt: TGTGCCACCAGCAGAGCCGCGACGATTGCTTCACCCCTCCACTTT